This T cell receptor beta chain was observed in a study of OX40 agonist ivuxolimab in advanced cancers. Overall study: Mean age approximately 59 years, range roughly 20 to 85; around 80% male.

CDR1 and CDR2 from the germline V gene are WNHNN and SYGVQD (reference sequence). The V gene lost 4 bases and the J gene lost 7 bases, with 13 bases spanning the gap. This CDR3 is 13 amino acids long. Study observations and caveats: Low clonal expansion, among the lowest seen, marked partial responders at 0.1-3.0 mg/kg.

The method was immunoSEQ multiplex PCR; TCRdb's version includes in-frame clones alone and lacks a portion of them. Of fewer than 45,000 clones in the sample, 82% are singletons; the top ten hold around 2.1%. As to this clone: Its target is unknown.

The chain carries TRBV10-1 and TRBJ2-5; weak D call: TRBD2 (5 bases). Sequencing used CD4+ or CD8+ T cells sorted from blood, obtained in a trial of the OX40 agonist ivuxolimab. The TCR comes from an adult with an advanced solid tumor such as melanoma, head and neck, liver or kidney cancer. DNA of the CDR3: TGCGCCAGCAGTGCGGGAATAGAAGGGACCCAGTACTTC. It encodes CASSAGIEGTQYF.